The clone carrying this T cell receptor (beta chain) was seen a few times. Its specificity is unknown. This specimen comes from a study of metastatic and nonmetastatic thyroid tumors. Study at large: Blood and tumor or nodule tissue repertoires from malignant and benign thyroid patients were compared. Study-wide results and caveats: In blood and tumor, TCR beta diversity was reportedly significantly higher in malignant thyroid tumors than in benign nodules.

All patients reached thyroid surgery having received no treatment beforehand. The germline V gene has CDR1 LNHDA and CDR2 SQIVND (reference sequence). The CDR3 runs 11 residues. The V gene lost 5 bases and the J gene lost 8 bases, with 9 bases spanning the gap. Authors' processing steps: The authors used CDR3 differences across clinicopathological groups to build a distant-metastasis classifier for papillary thyroid cancer. TCRdb ran MiXCR on the PCR reads. TCRdb, not the authors, supplied the V and J calls. The sample consists of about 15,000 clones, about 29% of them appearing once. V usage is TRBV19 and J usage is TRBJ1-2; no definite D call. Sequencing was carried out using tumor tissue. This TCR derives from a male donor with papillary thyroid cancer or a benign thyroid nodule (not recorded which). Some clones in this sample may be carry-over from other donors' samples. The CDR3 sequence: CASSSLGGYTF. CDR3 DNA sequence: TGTGCCAGTAGTTCTCTTGGGGGCTACACCTTC.